A single sample gave rise to the 27 T cell receptor beta chains below, sequenced in a study of T cells in localized non-small cell lung cancer. Here immunoSEQ multiplex PCR was the method, and the copy in TCRdb shows in-frame clones only, minus some. The data contain about 37,000 clones, approximately 90% of them singletons. The sample consisted of peripheral blood mononuclear cells, taken before any cancer treatment. The receptors originated from a female donor older than 55 with stage II lung adenocarcinoma.

CDR3 in DNA: TGTGCCAGCGCCGCAGGCCCCGCTGAAGCTTTCTTT. Residues: CASAAGPAEAFF. The chain joins TRBV11-3 to TRBJ1-1; D not resolved. Trimming removed 8 bases at V and 6 bases at J, with 13 bases between. The CDR3 sequence is 12 residues long. Germline V gene sequence: CDR1 SGHNT, CDR2 YENEEA.

V usage is TRBV7-8 and J usage is TRBJ2-5; a weak D match, TRBD2 (5 bases). The germline CDR1 and CDR2 sequences are SGHVS and FQNEAQ. This CDR3 comprises 13 residues. V shed 1 base and J shed 5 bases, with 8 bases lying between them. This chain's CDR3 is CASSLEGEETQYF. CDR3 DNA: TGTGCCAGCAGCTTAGAGGGAGAGGAGACCCAGTACTTC.

The rearrangement links TRBV30 to TRBJ1-2; 8 bases line up with TRBD1. This CDR3 is 16 amino acids long. Trimming at V came to 3 bases and at J to 4 bases, leaving 13 bases not matched to a gene. Looked up from germline, CDR1 is GTSNPN and CDR2 is SVGIG (reference sequence). CDR3 bases: TGTGCCTGGAGCGCCCTCGACAGGGGATTTAGCTATGGCTACACCTTC. Amino acid sequence: CAWSALDRGFSYGYTF.

The chain couples TRBV11-2 to TRBJ2-1; 7 bases are a match to TRBD2. V shed 1 base, J shed 9 bases, and the junction held 12 bases outside the gene matches. The germline V gene encodes CDR1 SGHAT and CDR2 FQNNGV. The CDR3 spans 16 residues. The CDR3 spells CASSLGIGGSHPEQFF. DNA of the CDR3: TGTGCCAGCAGCTTAGGTATCGGGGGGAGCCACCCTGAGCAGTTCTTC.

Here the CDR3 DNA reads TGTGCCAGCAGTGGGGTCGGGGAGTGGGCCTACGAGCAGTACTTC. It encodes CASSGVGEWAYEQYF. The chain recombines TRBV28 with TRBJ2-7, with a weak D call TRBD2 (5 bases). There are 15 residues in the CDR3. Germline CDR1 is MDHEN and CDR2 is SYDVKM. V was cut by 5 bases and J by 2 bases, with 16 bases left in between. The variable domain in full, with the rest retrieved from reference TRBV28 and TRBJ2-7, is DVKVTQSSRYLVKRTGEKVFLECVQDMDHENMFWYRQDPGLGLRLIYFSYDVKMKEKGDIPEGYSVSREKKERFSLILESASTNQTSMYLCASSGVGEWAYEQYFGPGTRLTVT.

V gene TRBV29-1 combines with J gene TRBJ1-2; unclear D gene. Germline lookup yields CDR1 SQVTM and CDR2 ANQGSEA. The CDR3 length is 13 residues. V lost 5 bases and J 2 bases, leaving 12 bases between the germline ends. The CDR3 nucleotides read TGCAGCGTTTCTAGAGAGGTCAACTATGGCTACACCTTC. Protein product: CSVSREVNYGYTF.

The chain links TRBV7-2 to TRBJ1-6, with a possible D match to TRBD1 (6 bases). This CDR3 spans 15 amino acids. The V and J ends lost 0 bases and 4 bases respectively, with 7 bases between them. The germline gives CDR1 SGHTA, CDR2 FQGNSA. The chain's CDR3 is CASSLAQGYNSPLHF. The CDR3 DNA is TGTGCCAGCAGCTTAGCCCAGGGGTATAATTCACCCCTCCACTTT.

The rearrangement uses TRBV7-9 and TRBJ1-1; a possible D gene is TRBD1 (6 bases). V gave up 7 bases and J gave up 7 bases, with 13 bases separating them. In germline, CDR1 is SEHNR, CDR2 FQNEAQ (reference sequence). The CDR3 totals 12 residues. The CDR3 is CASNSGQLEAFF. The CDR3 region has the DNA TGTGCCAGCAACTCAGGACAGCTTGAAGCTTTCTTT.

The chain employs TRBV18 and TRBJ1-1; no definite D call. The CDR3 is 14 residues long. Germline V gene data show CDR1 as KGHSH and CDR2 as LQKENI. Between the trimmed V and J ends, which lost 2 bases and 2 bases, there was a span of 9 bases. CDR3 sequence reads: CASSPGSPNTEAFF. The DNA of the CDR3 is TGTGCCAGCTCACCAGGGTCACCCAACACTGAAGCTTTCTTT.

The chain couples TRBV11-2 to TRBJ2-1; 7 bases line up with TRBD1. This CDR3 spans 15 amino acids. Looked up from germline, CDR1 is SGHAT and CDR2 is FQNNGV. The J segment lost 4 bases and the V segment lost 1 base, leaving 4 bases of the junction unmatched. CDR3 region: CASSLGQGVYNEQFF. CDR3 nucleotide sequence: TGTGCCAGCAGCTTAGGGCAGGGGGTTTACAATGAGCAGTTCTTC.

The count of this clone is one. The chain joins TRBV19 to TRBJ2-1; 12 nucleotides line up with TRBD1. There are 16 residues in the CDR3. Germline V gene lookup returns CDR1 LNHDA and CDR2 SQIVND (reference sequence). The V segment lost 3 bases and the J segment 6 bases; nucleotides outside the gene matches: 6. The CDR3 DNA reads as TGTGCCAGTAGTATCCCGGGACAGGGGGCTGGCAATGAGCAGTTCTTC. Translating gives CASSIPGQGAGNEQFF.

The rearrangement uses TRBV19 and TRBJ2-5; D is unresolved. Germline V gene lookup returns CDR1 LNHDA and CDR2 SQIVND (reference sequence). Trimming took 1 base from V and 2 from J, leaving 8 bases between them. The CDR3 has 14 amino acids. CDR3: CASSIVLGQETQYF. The CDR3, as DNA: TGTGCCAGTAGTATAGTTCTGGGGCAAGAGACCCAGTACTTC.

This clone occurred once. The genes are TRBV28 and TRBJ2-7, with D tentatively TRBD2 (6 bases). From germline, CDR1 is MDHEN and CDR2 SYDVKM. CDR3 length: 16 residues. Trimming left V 2 bases short and J 2 bases short, with 16 bases between. The CDR3 region has the DNA TGTGCCAGCAGTTTAACGGGCGGGGCTAGGGCCTACGAGCAGTACTTC. Its protein product is CASSLTGGARAYEQYF.

This chain connects TRBV5-1 to TRBJ1-1; D ambiguous. V gave up 0 bases and J gave up 3 bases, with 12 bases separating them. There are 15 residues in the CDR3. Germline lookup yields CDR1 SGHRS and CDR2 YFSETQ. The DNA for the CDR3 is TGCGCCAGCAGCTTGGGACACCCGGGATACACTGAAGCTTTCTTT. Translation gives CASSLGHPGYTEAFF.

This rearrangement joins TRBV19 to TRBJ1-2; D is unresolved. This CDR3 spans 14 amino acids. Trimming cost V 7 bases and J 0 bases, with 12 bases left between them. From germline, CDR1 is LNHDA and CDR2 SQIVND (reference sequence). Here the CDR3 reads CASIRRNANYGYTF. CDR3 nucleotide sequence: TGTGCCAGTATCAGACGGAACGCTAACTATGGCTACACCTTC.

The rearrangement uses TRBV30 and TRBJ2-7; 8 bases align to TRBD1. The germline V gene encodes CDR1 GTSNPN and CDR2 SVGIG (reference sequence). V was pared by 4 bases and J by 3 bases, with 5 bases of the junction left unmatched. The CDR3 contains 13 residues. CDR3 protein: CAWMRTGFYEQYF. For the CDR3, the DNA is TGTGCCTGGATGAGGACAGGGTTCTACGAGCAGTACTTC.

This clone was detected a few times. The chain uses TRBV6-1 and TRBJ2-1; no clear D. V lost 1 base and J lost 7, with 8 bases in between. The CDR3 has 13 amino acids. Germline lookup yields CDR1 MNHNS and CDR2 SASEGT. The CDR3: CASSEVSGNEQFF. For the CDR3, the DNA is TGTGCCAGCAGTGAAGTTTCTGGAAATGAGCAGTTCTTC.

V usage is TRBV29-1 and J usage is TRBJ2-1, with 10 bases aligning to TRBD1. J gave up 6 bases and V 7 bases, and 6 bases lay outside the gene matches. In germline, CDR1 is SQVTM, CDR2 ANQGSEA. The CDR3 has 13 amino acids. CDR3 bases: TGCAGCGGGGGAGGGACAGGGGTCAATGAGCAGTTCTTC. Translation gives CSGGGTGVNEQFF.

This clone showed up just once. The V and J genes are TRBV5-4 and TRBJ2-3, with D hard to call. V gave up 0 bases and J gave up 5 bases, with 4 bases separating them. Germline CDR1 is SGHNT and CDR2 is YYREEE (reference sequence). CDR3 length: 12 amino acids. CDR3 in amino acids: CASSLGRDTQYF. The CDR3 DNA sequence: TGTGCCAGCAGCTTGGGGAGAGATACGCAGTATTTT.

The rearrangement joins TRBV7-2 to TRBJ2-2; the match to TRBD2 covers 10 bases. Germline-derived CDR1 and CDR2 are SGHTA and FQGNSA. The CDR3 extends over 18 amino acids. V lost 2 bases, J lost 3 bases, and 9 bases stayed unmatched. The CDR3 is CASSLRAGGHVDTGELFF. The CDR3 nucleotides are TGTGCCAGCAGCTTACGAGCGGGAGGGCATGTGGACACCGGGGAGCTGTTTTTT.

This rearrangement joins TRBV11-3 to TRBJ2-1; 9 positions agree with TRBD2. Germline values: CDR1 SGHNT, CDR2 YENEEA. V was clipped by 3 bases and J by 10 bases; unmatched bases: 1. The CDR3 runs to 12 residues. The CDR3 here is CASSFLAGEQFF. As DNA, the CDR3 is TGTGCCAGCAGCTTCCTAGCGGGAGAGCAGTTCTTC.

This clone was recorded a few times. The rearrangement uses TRBV15 and TRBJ1-5; no clear D. From germline, CDR1 is LNHNV and CDR2 YYDKDF (reference sequence). This CDR3 spans 15 amino acids. Trimming removed 0 bases at V and 4 bases at J, with 10 bases between. In DNA form, the CDR3 reads TGTGCCACCAGCAGAGATCTGAAGGTTAATCAGCCCCAGCATTTT. It encodes CATSRDLKVNQPQHF. Using reference TRBV15 and TRBJ1-5 for the parts outside the CDR3, the full variable domain is DAMVIQNPRYQVTQFGKPVTLSCSQTLNHNVMYWYQQKSSQAPKLLFHYYDKDFNNEADTPDNFQSRRPNTSFCFLDIRSPGLGDTAMYLCATSRDLKVNQPQHFGDGTRLSIL.

J is TRBJ2-6 and V is TRBV5-4; 15 bases are a match to TRBD2. The CDR3 totals 18 residues. The ends lost 3 bases at V and 4 bases at J; junction bases unmatched: 5. The germline gives CDR1 SGHNT, CDR2 YYREEE (reference sequence). CDR3 sequence reads: CASSSGLAGGRGANVLTF. The CDR3 DNA is TGTGCCAGCAGCTCTGGACTAGCGGGAGGGCGCGGGGCCAACGTCCTGACTTTC.

V and J are TRBV2 and TRBJ1-5; 11 bases agree with TRBD1. V lost 8 bases, J lost 6 bases, and 6 bases stayed unmatched. CDR3 length equals 14 residues. Germline CDR1 reads SNHLY; CDR2 reads FYNNEI. This chain's CDR3 is CASQGQGVGQPQHF. In DNA form, the CDR3 reads TGTGCCAGCCAGGGACAGGGGGTCGGTCAGCCCCAGCATTTT.

The genes are TRBV10-3 and TRBJ1-2; a weak D match, TRBD1 (6 bases). Trimming shortened V by 7 bases and J by 8 bases, and 23 bases separated the two germline ends. The CDR3 covers 15 residues. Per the germline V gene, CDR1 is ENHRY and CDR2 is SYGVKD. The CDR3 is CAIKNRQENSMGYTF. CDR3 nucleotide sequence: TGTGCCATCAAAAACCGACAGGAAAATAGTATGGGCTACACCTTC.

The chain has TRBV27 and TRBJ1-6; D might be TRBD1 (6 bases). This CDR3 is built from 16 residues. The germline V and J ends were trimmed by 8 bases and 8 bases, with 22 bases remaining between them. Germline V gives CDR1 MNHEY, CDR2 SMNVEV (reference sequence). In DNA form, the CDR3 reads TGTGCCAGCTGTCGGGGGGGCATGATTGGTGATTCACCCCTCCACTTT. It is translated as CASCRGGMIGDSPLHF.

The chain couples TRBV18 to TRBJ1-3; TRBD1 might be the D (6 bases). Germline CDR1 KGHSH, CDR2 LQKENI. Trimming took 6 bases from V and 0 from J, leaving 21 bases between them. The CDR3 consists of 18 residues. This chain's CDR3 is CASSLSRSGGPSGNTIYF. The CDR3 DNA is TGTGCCAGCTCTCTCTCACGGAGCGGGGGCCCCTCTGGAAACACCATATATTTT.